This entry lists 9 T cell receptor beta chains sequenced from one sample in a study of Graves' ophthalmopathy and Graves' hyperthyroidism. The study amplified TCR beta CDR3 regions using RNA transcripts. Second-round multiplex PCR followed a first-round RT-PCR using HTBI primers. Each CDR3 protein is one row after TCRdb ran MiXCR on the multiplex PCR reads. The data show around 1.1 million distinct CDR3 sequences, with about two fifths seen just once and 8.5% to 14% held by the top ten. Sequencing was done on a sample of peripheral blood or thyroid tissue (not recorded which). The source is an adult man with Graves' hyperthyroidism.

V is TRBV20-1 and J is TRBJ1-6; no clear D gene. The germline gives CDR1 DFQATT, CDR2 SNEGSKA (reference sequence). Trimming took 7 bases from V and 4 from J, leaving 14 bases between them. The CDR3 has 14 residues. The chain's CDR3 is CSVIDGDYNSPLHF. The CDR3 bases are TGCAGTGTTATCGACGGAGATTATAATTCACCCCTCCACTTT.

This chain uses TRBV7-2 with TRBJ2-5; D might be TRBD1 (6 bases). V lost 5 bases and J lost 4, with 14 bases in between. The CDR3 is 14 residues long. Germline V gene lookup returns CDR1 SGHTA and CDR2 FQGNSA. CDR3 sequence (DNA): TGTGCCAGCAGCCTCCAGGGGTCGAGAGAGACCCAGTACTTC. Amino acids: CASSLQGSRETQYF. Full variable domain (remainder filled in from reference TRBV7-2 and TRBJ2-5): GAGVSQSPSNKVTEKGKDVELRCDPISGHTALYWYRQSLGQGLEFLIYFQGNSAPDKSGLPSDRFSAERTGGSVSTLTIQRTQQEDSAVYLCASSLQGSRETQYFGPGTRLLVL.

This clonotype appeared a few times. V is TRBV28 and J is TRBJ1-2; the D is unclear. Germline V CDR1 and CDR2: MDHEN, SYDVKM. The V end was cut by 7 bases, the J end by 2 bases, with 17 bases between. The length of the CDR3 is 15 residues. CDR3 sequence: CASNLSGVRNYGYTF. The DNA of the CDR3 is TGTGCCAGCAACTTGTCTGGGGTCAGGAACTATGGCTACACCTTC.

The V and J genes are TRBV20-1 and TRBJ2-5, with 9 bases identical to TRBD1. Germline V gene sequence: CDR1 DFQATT, CDR2 SNEGSKA (reference sequence). V gave up 4 bases and J gave up 1 base; unmatched junction bases: 1. The CDR3 runs to 13 residues. The CDR3 bases are TGCAGTGCTACGGACAGGGGCCAAGAGACCCAGTACTTC. This sequence encodes CSATDRGQETQYF.

This clonotype was counted between two and nine times. The rearrangement joins TRBV29-1 to TRBJ2-5; D perhaps matches TRBD2 (6 bases). Germline CDR1 reads SQVTM; CDR2 reads ANQGSEA. V dropped 5 bases and J dropped 3 bases, with 13 bases sitting between them. The CDR3 has 13 residues. CDR3 nucleotides: TGCAGCGTTCTGGGGGGAAGGGAAGAGACCCAGTACTTC. Residues: CSVLGGREETQYF.

This clonotype was recorded a few times. The V and J genes are TRBV12-3 or TRBV12-4 and TRBJ1-5, with a tentative D call TRBD1 (6 bases). The CDR3 has 16 amino acids. The V end was cut by 4 bases, the J end by 0 bases, with 13 bases between. CDR3 in DNA: TGTGCCAGCAGTTCCCCCGGGGGGCTTAGCAATCAGCCCCAGCATTTT. Its translation: CASSSPGGLSNQPQHF.

This clonotype was counted at least ten times. The chain couples TRBV20-1 to TRBJ1-4; no clear D gene. This CDR3 is built from 12 residues. V was pared by 3 bases and J by 6 bases, with 8 bases between. Germline assignment: CDR1 DFQATT and CDR2 SNEGSKA (reference sequence). The CDR3 bases are TGCAGTGCTAGTGCCCCGGATGAAAAACTGTTTTTT. Translation: CSASAPDEKLFF.

This clonotype turned up a few times. This may be a read error, as it is one base from a much larger clone. The chain uses TRBV14 and TRBJ1-4; 8 nucleotides line up with TRBD1. The CDR3 has 13 residues. Germline V CDR1 and CDR2: SGHDN, FVKESK. The CDR3 sequence: CASGHVAGQGMFF. As DNA, the CDR3 is TGTGCCAGCGGCCACGTAGCCGGACAGGGCATGTTTTTT.

In the case of this clonotype: At one boundary the junction diverges from the germline segment, which might be a read error. This chain links TRBV10-2 with TRBJ2-7; 7 bases fit TRBD1. The DNA end is a closer match to TRBJ2-1, so the J assignment may be wrong. Germline CDR1 WSHSY, CDR2 SAAADI. CDR3 length: 13 residues. CDR3 sequence (DNA): TGTGCCAGCAGTCGACAGGGCTTATTGGAGCAGTTCTTC. This sequence encodes CASSRQGLLEQFF.